This TCR beta chain is from a study of blood T cell repertoires in COVID-19. Study at large: Samples representing acute and convalescent COVID-19 were sourced from the United States, Italy and Spain. PBMCs, B-cell-depleted T cells, or T cells provided the cDNA or gDNA that made up the material.

Study processing details: Counts of nucleated cells, estimated from reference gene primer amplification, were obtained. This table comes from immunoSEQ multiplex PCR, and its TCRdb copy is limited to in-frame clones, with some not included. The V and J calls and clone size come from that table; D and trimming were worked out from the DNA. The sample carries roughly 120,000 clones, around nine tenths recorded once. This CDR3 region has 14 residues. Trimming left V 2 bases short and J 8 bases short, with 13 bases between. The germline V gene has CDR1 MNHEY and CDR2 SVGEGT. The sequenced material came from peripheral blood. The V gene is TRBV6-2 or TRBV6-3, the J gene TRBJ2-1; D ambiguous. The TCR comes from a man in his forties with acute or convalescent COVID-19. The DNA for the CDR3 is TGTGCCAGCAGTTACATCGGCCCACTACATGAGCAGTTCTTC. This codes for CASSYIGPLHEQFF.